This T cell receptor beta chain was identified in a study of blood T cell repertoires in COVID-19. About the research overall: The United States, Italy and Spain supplied acute and convalescent COVID-19 samples.

Enrollees, about 18 to 95 years old, lived in approximately 25 US areas. The study counted Cohort 3 donors as recovered given two negative PCRs, clearance, or symptom resolution. Methods used by the authors: Nucleated cell counts were estimated from reference gene primer amplification. Sequencing used immunoSEQ multiplex PCR; TCRdb keeps in-frame clones, though not all of them. The DNA was the basis for D and trimming; V, J and clone size are from that table. The sample lists around 120,000 clones, 80% to 90% occurring once. The CDR3 runs to 17 residues. With V trimmed by 3 bases and J by 3 bases, 6 bases remained unmatched. In germline, CDR1 is SGDLS, CDR2 YYNGEE.

The clonotype was recovered from a woman between 45 and 65 years old who had recovered from COVID-19. The sample consisted of PBMCs or T cells enriched from blood (not recorded which). The rearrangement joins TRBV9 to TRBJ2-2, with TRBD2 matching 12 bases. Here the CDR3 DNA reads TGTGCCAGCAGCGACCTAGCGGGGGGGCCGTACACCGGGGAGCTGTTTTTT. Translated: CASSDLAGGPYTGELFF.